These 30 T cell receptor beta chains originate from one sample sequenced in a study of early T cells in non-severe SARS-CoV-2 infection. One entry per CDR3 protein results from TCRdb running MiXCR on the 5' RACE reads. The table has fewer than 60,000 distinct CDR3 sequences, 3.5% to 5% seen once. The sequencing sample was made of whole blood. Every receptor here comes from an adult who was a healthcare worker with PCR-confirmed SARS-CoV-2 infection or an uninfected control (not recorded which).

This clonotype was recorded many times. The chain recombines TRBV6-6 with TRBJ2-1; D perhaps matches TRBD2 (6 bases). The CDR3 runs 15 residues. Per the germline V gene, CDR1 is MNHNY and CDR2 is SVGAGI (reference sequence). V gave up 6 bases and J gave up 4 bases, with 16 bases separating them. CDR3 in DNA: TGTGCCAGCAGCTCACTAGCTGGAGGTTACAATGAGCAGTTCTTC. Translation: CASSSLAGGYNEQFF.

This clonotype has a count of ten or more. The rearrangement uses TRBV6-1 and TRBJ2-6; D is ambiguous. V was shortened by 3 bases and J by 9 bases, with 9 bases between the two germline ends. The CDR3 length is 13 residues. Per germline, CDR1 MNHNS and CDR2 SASEGT. Here the CDR3 reads CASSEIGNNVLTF. CDR3 in DNA: TGTGCCAGCAGTGAGATAGGCAACAACGTCCTGACTTTC.

J is TRBJ2-1 and V is TRBV9, with 8 nucleotides matching TRBD2. CDR3 length equals 14 residues. The germline CDR1 and CDR2 sequences are SGDLS and YYNGEE. Trimming removed 2 bases from V and 4 bases from J; junction bases left unmatched: 2. The CDR3 reads CASSVGLGYNEQFF. DNA for the CDR3: TGTGCCAGCAGCGTGGGACTAGGGTACAATGAGCAGTTCTTC.

This clonotype was detected ten times or more. The rearrangement links TRBV5-4 to TRBJ2-1; no reliable D call. Trimming took off 6 bases at V and 7 bases at J, with 11 bases between the two ends. The CDR3 totals 12 residues. CDR1 SGHNT and CDR2 YYREEE come from the germline V gene (reference sequence). CDR3 coding DNA: TGTGCCAGCAACCCCGTGGGAAATGAGCAGTTCTTC. This gives the protein CASNPVGNEQFF. The full variable domain, rest sourced from reference TRBV5-4 and TRBJ2-1, is ETGVTQSPTHLIKTRGQQVTLRCSSQSGHNTVSWYQQALGQGPQFIFQYYREEENGRGNFPPRFSGLQFPNYSSELNVNALELDDSALYLCASNPVGNEQFFGPGTRLTVL.

V and J are TRBV12-3 or TRBV12-4 and TRBJ2-1; 7 positions match TRBD1. The trim removed 1 base at V and 6 bases at J, leaving 6 bases unmatched. The length of the CDR3 is 15 residues. DNA of the CDR3: TGTGCCAGCAGTTTAGGCGCCGCAGGGGGCAATGAGCAGTTCTTC. Translation gives CASSLGAAGGNEQFF.

This clonotype was picked up a small number of times. This chain connects TRBV14 to TRBJ1-6, with TRBD1 matching 8 bases. The CDR3 is 19 amino acids. With 0 bases clipped from V and 0 bases from J, the junction kept 7 bases outside the gene matches. Germline CDR1 SGHDN, CDR2 FVKESK. The CDR3 region is CASSQDSNRGFSYNSPLHF. The CDR3, as DNA: TGTGCCAGCAGCCAAGATAGTAACAGGGGGTTCTCCTATAATTCACCCCTCCACTTT.

At least ten counts were recorded for this clonotype. This chain uses TRBV9 with TRBJ2-3; 10 bases line up with TRBD2. The V gene end was trimmed by 5 bases and the J gene end by 6 bases; junction bases not matched to a gene: 12. CDR3 length equals 16 residues. Per the germline V gene, CDR1 is SGDLS and CDR2 is YYNGEE. CDR3 amino acids: CASSGTAGGPYDTQYF. The CDR3 DNA follows: TGTGCCAGCAGTGGAACAGCGGGGGGGCCTTATGATACGCAGTATTTT.

This clonotype came up many times. The chain uses TRBV11-1 and TRBJ2-1, with D perhaps matching TRBD2 (7 bases). CDR3 length: 15 amino acids. Per germline, CDR1 SGHAT and CDR2 FQDESV (reference sequence). Between the trimmed V and J ends, which lost 7 bases and 1 base, there was a span of 14 bases. This CDR3 is CASTLGRGSYNEQFF. CDR3 DNA: TGTGCCAGCACCCTAGGGAGGGGGTCCTACAATGAGCAGTTCTTC.

At least ten counts were recorded for this clonotype. The V gene is TRBV6-4, the J gene TRBJ2-3; possible D gene TRBD1, 6 bases. This CDR3 has 15 amino acids. Germline V gene data show CDR1 as MRHNA and CDR2 as SNTAGT. V was pared by 3 bases and J by 5 bases, with 15 bases between. The CDR3 reads CASSEGQGIGDTQYF. The CDR3 nucleotides read TGTGCCAGCAGTGAAGGGCAGGGGATTGGAGATACGCAGTATTTT.

This clonotype was recorded many times. The chain is built from TRBV3-1 and TRBJ2-3; unclear D gene. CDR1 and CDR2 from the germline V gene are LGHDT and YNNKEL (reference sequence). The CDR3 contains 14 residues. The ends were cut back, 0 bases at V and 0 bases at J, with 4 bases in the middle. CDR3 nucleotide sequence: TGTGCCAGCAGCCAAGATATAAGCACAGATACGCAGTATTTT. Translation gives CASSQDISTDTQYF.

The chain carries TRBV6-2 or TRBV6-3 and TRBJ1-5; 9 bases are shared with TRBD1. The junction had 12 bases not matched to a gene; V was cut back by 6 bases and J by 3 bases. The CDR3 is made up of 17 amino acids. Germline V gene lookup returns CDR1 MNHEY and CDR2 SVGEGT. This CDR3 reads CASSDEMGQGHNQPQHF. The CDR3 DNA is TGTGCCAGCAGCGACGAGATGGGACAGGGACACAATCAGCCCCAGCATTTT.

The chain has TRBV6-5 and TRBJ2-4; no firm D call. V lost 0 bases, J lost 3 bases, and 9 bases lay in between. This CDR3 region has 15 residues. Germline CDR1 and CDR2: MNHEY and SVGAGI. The CDR3 loop is CASSYSVERKNIQYF. CDR3 DNA sequence: TGTGCCAGCAGTTACTCAGTAGAGCGCAAAAACATTCAGTACTTC.

This clonotype has at least ten counts. This chain connects TRBV25-1 to TRBJ2-3; TRBD2 is a possible D gene (6 bases). The CDR3 is 13 residues long. The germline CDR1 and CDR2 sequences are MGHDK and SYGVNS. V was pared by 8 bases and J by 2 bases, with 11 bases between. For the CDR3, the DNA is TGTGCCAGCGACGGGACTGTCACAGATACGCAGTATTTT. This gives the protein CASDGTVTDTQYF. Using reference TRBV25-1 and TRBJ2-3 for the parts outside the CDR3, the full variable domain is EADIYQTPRYLVIGTGKKITLECSQTMGHDKMYWYQQDPGMELHLIHYSYGVNSTEKGDLSSESTVSRIRTEHFPLTLESARPSHTSQYLCASDGTVTDTQYFGPGTRLTVL.

This clonotype was seen ten or more times. This chain links TRBV7-9 with TRBJ2-1; D could derive from TRBD1 or TRBD2 (6 bases each). Germline V lookup: CDR1 SEHNR, CDR2 FQNEAQ (reference sequence). The CDR3 loop spans 16 amino acids. Trimming removed 7 bases at V and 5 bases at J, with 21 bases between. CDR3 in amino acids: CASTRDRGAVNNEQFF. Here the CDR3 DNA reads TGTGCCAGCACCCGGGATAGGGGGGCTGTAAACAATGAGCAGTTCTTC. Full variable domain (rest looked up from reference TRBV7-9 and TRBJ2-1): DTGVSQNPRHKITKRGQNVTFRCDPISEHNRLYWYRQTLGQGPEFLTYFQNEAQLEKSRLLSDRFSAERPKGSFSTLEIQRTEQGDSAMYLCASTRDRGAVNNEQFFGPGTRLTVL.

This clonotype has at least ten counts. This chain joins TRBV5-1 and TRBJ2-7; D unresolved. This CDR3 spans 14 amino acids. The germline V gene encodes CDR1 SGHRS and CDR2 YFSETQ. Trimming stripped 0 bases from V and 3 bases from J, with 10 bases between. CDR3 nucleotide sequence: TGCGCCAGCAGCTTGGACAGTACAAGCTACGAGCAGTACTTC. Protein: CASSLDSTSYEQYF.

In this sample, this clonotype turned up many times. The chain links TRBV10-1 to TRBJ2-2; D is unresolved. CDR1 and CDR2 from the germline V gene are WNHNN and SYGVQD (reference sequence). This CDR3 has 12 residues. The ends were cut back, 7 bases at V and 7 bases at J, with 10 bases in the middle. CDR3 in amino acids: CASKHSGGELFF. As DNA, the CDR3 is TGCGCCAGCAAACACTCGGGCGGGGAGCTGTTTTTT.

This clonotype was found many times. The CDR3 bases are TGTGCCAGCAGTGAGACAGGGTATACCTATGGCTACACCTTC. It is translated as CASSETGYTYGYTF. This sequence joins TRBV6-1 and TRBJ1-2; TRBD1 matches 7 bases. The CDR3 covers 14 residues. Trimming cost V 3 bases and J 4 bases; bases outside gene matches: 5. The germline V gene has CDR1 MNHNS and CDR2 SASEGT.

As regards this clonotype: This sequence may be a read error, since a much larger clone differs from it by one base. This chain connects TRBV14 to TRBJ2-3; no clear D. There are 12 residues in the CDR3. Germline CDR1 is SGHDN and CDR2 is FVKESK. The CDR3 DNA sequence: TGTGCCAGCAGCCAAGCAGCAAATACGCTGTATTTT. Protein: CASSQAANTLYF.

This clonotype was counted many times. The chain has TRBV27 and TRBJ1-2, with 7 positions matching TRBD1. The germline gives CDR1 MNHEY, CDR2 SMNVEV (reference sequence). The CDR3 is made up of 16 amino acids. Trimming at V came to 7 bases and at J to 7 bases, leaving 18 bases not matched to a gene. The CDR3 DNA is TGTGCCAGCACCCCCTCGTGGGGACAGCCGGGATTTGGCTACACCTTC. It encodes CASTPSWGQPGFGYTF.

In this sample, this clonotype turned up a few times. The chain employs TRBV4-1 and TRBJ2-3, with a weak D call TRBD1 (5 bases). Germline V lookup: CDR1 MGHRA, CDR2 YSYEKL. Between the trimmed V and J ends, which lost 1 base and 2 bases, there was a span of 10 bases. There are 15 residues in the CDR3. As DNA, the CDR3 is TGCGCCAGCAGCCAAGTAGGGGCTAACACAGATACGCAGTATTTT. This sequence encodes CASSQVGANTDTQYF.

This clonotype was counted at least ten times. The chain's CDR3 is CASRAGTGDTGELFF. The CDR3 DNA is TGTGCCAGTAGAGCCGGGACCGGAGACACCGGGGAGCTGTTTTTT. J is TRBJ2-2 and V is TRBV3-1; D is possibly TRBD1 or TRBD2 (5 bases each). Per the germline V gene, CDR1 is LGHDT and CDR2 is YNNKEL (reference sequence). The CDR3 loop spans 15 amino acids. V was trimmed by 9 bases and J by 3 bases, leaving 17 bases between them.

This clonotype was seen at least ten times. V is TRBV5-1 and J is TRBJ2-7, with 12 bases identical to TRBD1. V was pared by 1 base and J by 6 bases, with 5 bases of the junction left unmatched. Germline CDR1 and CDR2: SGHRS and YFSETQ. The CDR3 length is 15 residues. CDR3 loop: CASSLWDRGRVEQYF. The DNA for the CDR3 is TGCGCCAGCAGCTTGTGGGACAGGGGGCGCGTCGAGCAGTACTTC.

This clonotype was detected many times. The gene calls are TRBV29-1 and TRBJ1-4; D uncertain. The CDR3 is 13 residues long. The V gene lost 0 bases and the J gene lost 5 bases, with 7 bases spanning the gap. Germline CDR1 reads SQVTM; CDR2 reads ANQGSEA. CDR3 DNA: TGCAGCGTTGAAGACGCGGGGAATGAAAAACTGTTTTTT. It codes for CSVEDAGNEKLFF.

This clonotype was observed at least ten times. The chain combines TRBV3-1 with TRBJ2-3; D is unclear. CDR1 is LGHDT, CDR2 YNNKEL, per germline (reference sequence). The V end was cut by 0 bases, the J end by 0 bases, with 7 bases between. The CDR3 covers 15 residues. The CDR3 sequence: CASSQEFDSTDTQYF. The CDR3 DNA follows: TGTGCCAGCAGCCAAGAGTTTGATAGCACAGATACGCAGTATTTT.

This sequence joins TRBV18 and TRBJ2-3, with a tentative D call TRBD2 (5 bases). V gave up 4 bases and J gave up 4 bases, with 18 bases separating them. This CDR3 has 16 residues. Germline-derived CDR1 and CDR2 are KGHSH and LQKENI. In nucleotides, the CDR3 is TGTGCCAGCTCACAACAAGAGGGCCACGGGGCAGATACGCAGTATTTT. Residues: CASSQQEGHGADTQYF.

This clonotype has a handful of counts. The chain combines TRBV20-1 with TRBJ2-1; 7 bases are a match to TRBD2. This CDR3 region has 15 residues. Looked up from germline, CDR1 is DFQATT and CDR2 is SNEGSKA (reference sequence). Trimming removed 6 bases from V and 1 base from J; junction bases left unmatched: 9. The CDR3: CSARILAESYNEQFF. CDR3 coding DNA: TGCAGTGCCCGGATTCTAGCGGAGTCCTACAATGAGCAGTTCTTC.

This clonotype has ten or more counts. This chain uses TRBV19 with TRBJ2-1; possible D gene TRBD1, 5 bases. The germline gives CDR1 LNHDA, CDR2 SQIVND (reference sequence). The V and J ends lost 3 bases and 8 bases respectively, with 17 bases between them. The CDR3 has 15 residues. CDR3 region: CASSIFLTAGHEQFF. In DNA, the CDR3 is TGTGCCAGTAGTATCTTTCTGACAGCTGGCCATGAGCAGTTCTTC.

This clonotype was counted only a few times. The chain employs TRBV4-3 and TRBJ2-2; 10 bases are a match to TRBD2. The V and J ends lost 6 bases and 3 bases, in that order; junction bases with no gene match: 7. The CDR3 length is 16 residues. Germline CDR1 and CDR2: LGHNA and YSLEER. The CDR3 loop reads CASRQETSGYTGELFF. CDR3 nucleotide sequence: TGCGCCAGCAGACAGGAGACTAGCGGGTACACCGGGGAGCTGTTTTTT.

The chain combines TRBV20-1 with TRBJ2-3; 8 bases match TRBD2. The CDR3 totals 14 residues. V trimming: 6 bases; J trimming: 6 bases; junction bases outside the gene matches: 11. Germline CDR1 reads DFQATT; CDR2 reads SNEGSKA (reference sequence). DNA of the CDR3: TGCAGTGCCCGACGCGGGGGGCCCATCGATACGCAGTATTTT. The encoded protein is CSARRGGPIDTQYF.

This clonotype was found many times. The chain carries TRBV18 and TRBJ1-1, with D uncertain. Germline values: CDR1 KGHSH, CDR2 LQKENI. This CDR3 contains 15 residues. Trimming shortened V by 2 bases and J by 0 bases, and 10 bases separated the two germline ends. The CDR3 coding sequence is TGTGCCAGCTCACCATATACAGATATGAACACTGAAGCTTTCTTT. Its protein is CASSPYTDMNTEAFF.